This T cell receptor beta chain was sequenced for a study of blood T cell repertoires in COVID-19. Study at large: In each case, the material was cDNA or gDNA derived from T cells, B-cell-depleted T cells, or PBMCs.

Assay: immunoSEQ multiplex PCR; the TCRdb copy retains only in-frame clones and omits some. Of approximately 90,000 clones in the sample, approximately 86% were seen once. J gave up 3 bases and V 11 bases, and 9 bases lay outside the gene matches. CDR3 length equals 13 residues. The J gene is TRBJ1-1, the V gene TRBV12-3 or TRBV12-4, with 7 bases aligning to TRBD1. This clonotype was sampled from a man aged 55 to 70 with acute or convalescent COVID-19. Sequencing was carried out using peripheral blood. The CDR3 DNA follows: TGTGCCTCAAACCCGGGACAGTACACTGAAGCTTTCTTT. Its protein is CASNPGQYTEAFF.